These 9 T cell receptor beta chains were all obtained from the same sample, sequenced in a study of graft-versus-host responses after intestinal transplantation. These receptors' targets are unknown. The protocol was immunoSEQ multiplex PCR, while the TCRdb copy is restricted to in-frame clones and leaves out a portion. The sample holds some 38,000 clones, about 94% seen once. Sequencing was performed on unstimulated CD8+ T cells sorted from spleen or lymph node cells, taken before transplant. The receptors shown here come from a human donor who was the organ donor for an intestinal transplant.

The chain has TRBV9 and TRBJ2-5; D is tentatively TRBD1 or TRBD2 (6 bases each). Germline CDR1 and CDR2: SGDLS and YYNGEE. The CDR3 spans 13 residues. Trimming stripped 0 bases from V and 4 bases from J, with 7 bases between. The DNA for the CDR3 is TGTGCCAGCAGCGTAGAGGGGGGAGAGACCCAGTACTTC. This encodes CASSVEGGETQYF.

This chain uses TRBV4-3 with TRBJ2-7; possible D gene TRBD2, 5 bases. This CDR3 comprises 13 residues. CDR1 LGHNA and CDR2 YSLEER come from the germline V gene. The V and J ends lost 4 bases and 3 bases respectively, with 10 bases between them. The CDR3 loop reads CASSPVRGYEQYF. The CDR3 DNA reads TGCGCCAGCAGCCCCGTTCGGGGCTACGAGCAGTACTTC.

This chain links TRBV6-5 with TRBJ2-7, with TRBD1 matching over 8 bases. Germline CDR1 is MNHEY and CDR2 is SVGAGI. Unmatched junction bases numbered 12, after V lost 5 bases and J lost 6 bases. The length of the CDR3 is 15 residues. This CDR3 reads CASSPLQGEFIEQYF. As DNA, the CDR3 is TGTGCCAGCAGTCCATTACAGGGGGAGTTCATCGAGCAGTACTTC.

The chain carries TRBV28 and TRBJ2-1; 8 bases are shared with TRBD2. Germline loops: CDR1 MDHEN, CDR2 SYDVKM. The CDR3 has 14 amino acids. V lost 2 bases and J lost 5; bases outside the gene matches: 2. The CDR3 bases are TGTGCCAGCAGTTTACTAGCGGGCGACAATGAGCAGTTCTTC. It codes for CASSLLAGDNEQFF.

The chain is built from TRBV7-9 and TRBJ2-7; 7 bases match TRBD1. Germline CDR1 and CDR2: SEHNR and FQNEAQ (reference sequence). After removal of 5 bases from V and 3 bases from J, the junction contained 13 bases not matched to a gene. The CDR3 loop spans 16 amino acids. CDR3 nucleotide sequence: TGTGCCAGCAGCGCCCGTGACAGGGCGCCCCTCTACGAGCAGTACTTC. It is translated as CASSARDRAPLYEQYF.

The V and J genes are TRBV5-8 and TRBJ2-7; 9 bases match TRBD2. J gave up 2 bases and V 5 bases, and 11 bases lay outside the gene matches. This CDR3 is 16 amino acids long. Germline V gene sequence: CDR1 SGHTS, CDR2 YDEGEE. CDR3 DNA: TGTGCCAGCAGGTACCGACTAGCGGAACACCCCTACGAGCAGTACTTC. Encoded protein: CASRYRLAEHPYEQYF. Supplemented by reference TRBV5-8 and TRBJ2-7, the full variable domain reads EAGVTQSPTHLIKTRGQQATLRCSPISGHTSVYWYQQALGLGLQFLLWYDEGEERNRGNFPPRFSGRQFPNYSSELNVNALELEDSALYLCASRYRLAEHPYEQYFGPGTRLTVT.

The V and J genes are TRBV18 and TRBJ2-1; 7 bases agree with TRBD2. The germline CDR1 and CDR2 sequences are KGHSH and LQKENI. This CDR3 comprises 11 residues. Trimming took 8 bases from V and 10 from J; bases not matched to a gene: 5. The CDR3 is CASRLAEEQFF. In nucleotides, the CDR3 is TGTGCCAGCCGACTAGCAGAGGAGCAGTTCTTC.

The gene calls are TRBV4-3 and TRBJ2-5; D is undetermined. The CDR3 contains 16 residues. The V end was cut by 1 base, the J end by 2 bases, with 14 bases between. CDR1 and CDR2 (germline): LGHNA, YSLEER. CDR3 DNA sequence: TGCGCCAGCAGCCAAGTTCTTCCCCCAGAACAAGAGACCCAGTACTTC. Residues: CASSQVLPPEQETQYF.

This clone was recorded only once. The chain employs TRBV5-8 and TRBJ2-4, with 13 bases fitting TRBD2. This CDR3 is built from 19 residues. V was clipped by 4 bases and J by 1 base; unmatched bases: 11. CDR1 and CDR2 from the germline V gene are SGHTS and YDEGEE. The CDR3 sequence is CASSLPGLAGTKAKNIQYF. The DNA of the CDR3 is TGTGCCAGCAGCCTGCCGGGACTAGCGGGAACGAAGGCCAAAAACATTCAGTACTTC.